The rows below give T cell receptor beta chains drawn from one sample of a study of post-analysis software for immune sequencing data. One entry per CDR3 protein, called by TCRdb with MiXCR from the PCR reads. The sample gives hundreds of thousands of distinct CDR3 sequences, roughly 29% of which show up once; more than 0.55% is in the top ten. The sequencing input was blood. All receptors come from a girl aged 10 to 17 with multiple sclerosis. Both conserved end residues are part of each CDR3. The D gene is left open where the match is weak. The listing skips clone size in some rows; elsewhere it reads once, few, many or a size class.

j_gene: TRBJ2-6
abundance: few
v_gene: TRBV28
d_gene: .
CDR3aa: CASTFRVSGANVLTF
CDR3nt: TGTGCCAGCACTTTTAGGGTATCCGGGGCCAACGTCCTGACTTTC

j_gene: TRBJ2-7
abundance: .
v_gene: TRBV14
d_gene: TRBD2
CDR3aa: CASSRGPGLAWDEQYF
CDR3nt: TGTGCCAGCAGCCGGGGACCGGGACTAGCTTGGGACGAGCAGTACTTC

j_gene: TRBJ1-1
abundance: few
v_gene: TRBV6-1
d_gene: .
CDR3aa: CASSEARTAPEAFF
CDR3nt: TGTGCCAGCAGTGAAGCGCGGACAGCCCCTGAAGCTTTCTTT

j_gene: TRBJ2-7
abundance: .
v_gene: TRBV27
d_gene: TRBD1
CDR3aa: CASSSTTGGRGYEQYF
CDR3nt: TGTGCCAGCAGTTCCACAACAGGGGGCAGGGGCTACGAGCAGTACTTC

j_gene: TRBJ2-6
abundance: .
v_gene: TRBV6-1
d_gene: TRBD1
CDR3aa: CASSLGTGESGANALTF
CDR3nt: TGTGCCAGCAGCCTGGGGACAGGGGAGTCTGGGGCCAACGCCCTGACTTTC

j_gene: TRBJ2-7
abundance: .
v_gene: TRBV5-5
d_gene: .
CDR3aa: CASSPWSTTYEQYF
CDR3nt: TGTGCCAGCAGCCCATGGAGCACCACCTACGAGCAGTACTTC

j_gene: TRBJ1-1
abundance: few
v_gene: TRBV24-1
d_gene: TRBD1
CDR3aa: CATRSRGQGFMNTEAFF
CDR3nt: TGTGCCACCAGGTCCAGAGGACAGGGTTTCATGAACACTGAAGCTTTCTTT

j_gene: TRBJ2-5
abundance: few
v_gene: TRBV7-9
d_gene: .
CDR3aa: CASSLQTGSQETQYF
CDR3nt: TGTGCCAGCAGCTTACAAACAGGGAGTCAAGAGACCCAGTACTTC

j_gene: TRBJ1-4
abundance: .
v_gene: TRBV6-5
d_gene: TRBD1
CDR3aa: CASKAGGINEKLFF
CDR3nt: TGTGCCAGCAAGGCAGGGGGGATTAATGAAAAACTGTTTTTT

j_gene: TRBJ1-3
abundance: .
v_gene: TRBV4-1
d_gene: .
CDR3aa: CASSQEGVRGNTIYF
CDR3nt: TGCGCCAGCAGCCAAGAGGGGGTTCGGGGAAACACCATATATTTT

j_gene: TRBJ1-3
abundance: .
v_gene: TRBV3-1
d_gene: .
CDR3aa: CASSHGHGAYSGNTINF
CDR3nt: TGTGCCAGCAGCCATGGTCATGGAGCCTACTCTGGAAACACCATAAATTTT

j_gene: TRBJ1-1
abundance: .
v_gene: TRBV6-5
d_gene: .
CDR3aa: CASSYSDSSYTEAFF
CDR3nt: TGTGCCAGCAGTTACTCCGACAGCTCTTACACTGAAGCTTTCTTT

j_gene: TRBJ2-7
abundance: many
v_gene: TRBV12-3/TRBV12-4
d_gene: TRBD2
CDR3aa: CASSSGGAGISYSYEQYF
CDR3nt: TGTGCCAGCAGTAGCGGGGGGGCAGGCATTTCCTACTCCTACGAGCAGTACTTC

j_gene: TRBJ1-5
abundance: .
v_gene: TRBV6-6
d_gene: .
CDR3aa: CARSIGQLSNQPQHF
CDR3nt: TGTGCCCGCAGCATAGGACAGCTTAGCAATCAGCCCCAGCATTTT

j_gene: TRBJ2-3
abundance: .
v_gene: TRBV27
d_gene: .
CDR3aa: CAGRRGGAFRTDTQYF
CDR3nt: TGTGCCGGGAGGAGGGGCGGGGCCTTTCGCACAGATACGCAGTATTTT

j_gene: TRBJ1-1
abundance: many
v_gene: TRBV18
d_gene: .
CDR3aa: CASYAAGTEAFF
CDR3nt: TGTGCCAGCTACGCCGCGGGCACTGAAGCTTTCTTT

j_gene: TRBJ2-7
abundance: few
v_gene: TRBV20-1
d_gene: .
CDR3aa: CSASRGSRYYEQYF
CDR3nt: TGCAGTGCTAGTCGGGGGAGTCGCTACTACGAGCAGTACTTC

j_gene: TRBJ2-7
abundance: .
v_gene: TRBV19
d_gene: .
CDR3aa: CASSIGGNSYEQYF
CDR3nt: TGTGCCAGTAGTATTGGCGGGAACTCCTACGAGCAGTACTTC

j_gene: TRBJ2-7
abundance: .
v_gene: TRBV7-9
d_gene: TRBD1
CDR3aa: CASSSGQGDEQYF
CDR3nt: TGTGCCAGCAGCTCCGGACAGGGGGACGAGCAGTACTTC

j_gene: TRBJ2-5
abundance: few
v_gene: TRBV20-1
d_gene: .
CDR3aa: CSARAAGRRETQYF
CDR3nt: TGCAGTGCTAGAGCGGCGGGGCGGCGAGAGACCCAGTACTTC

j_gene: TRBJ1-4
abundance: .
v_gene: TRBV5-1
d_gene: .
CDR3aa: CASSLGTVEKLFF
CDR3nt: TGCGCCAGCAGCTTGGGGACAGTTGAAAAACTGTTTTTT

j_gene: TRBJ2-7
abundance: few
v_gene: TRBV12-3/TRBV12-4
d_gene: TRBD2
CDR3aa: CASTLSGRALWEQYF
CDR3nt: TGTGCCAGCACACTTAGCGGGAGGGCACTGTGGGAGCAGTACTTC

j_gene: TRBJ1-5
abundance: few
v_gene: TRBV5-1
d_gene: TRBD1
CDR3aa: CASSVTGGREPQHF
CDR3nt: TGCGCCAGCAGCGTCACAGGGGGCAGAGAGCCCCAGCATTTT

j_gene: TRBJ2-3
abundance: many
v_gene: TRBV10-2
d_gene: TRBD2
CDR3aa: CASRRSAGGNTDTQYF
CDR3nt: TGCGCCAGCAGGAGGTCAGCGGGAGGAAACACAGATACGCAGTATTTT

j_gene: TRBJ2-1
abundance: few
v_gene: TRBV7-2
d_gene: TRBD2
CDR3aa: CASSSSLREGRRFF
CDR3nt: TGTGCCAGCAGCTCCTCTTTGCGGGAGGGCCGTCGGTTCTTC

j_gene: TRBJ1-2
abundance: few
v_gene: TRBV5-8
d_gene: TRBD1
CDR3aa: CASSFSGTGLYGYTF
CDR3nt: TGTGCCAGCAGCTTTTCAGGGACAGGGCTCTATGGCTACACCTTC

j_gene: TRBJ2-7
abundance: .
v_gene: TRBV2
d_gene: .
CDR3aa: CASSEIRAEQYF
CDR3nt: TGTGCCAGCAGTGAAATACGGGCCGAGCAGTACTTC

j_gene: TRBJ1-2
abundance: many
v_gene: TRBV29-1
d_gene: TRBD1
CDR3aa: CSVGTGAYGYTF
CDR3nt: TGCAGCGTGGGGACAGGGGCCTATGGCTACACCTTC

j_gene: TRBJ2-1
abundance: .
v_gene: TRBV2
d_gene: .
CDR3aa: CASSEWGYNEQFF
CDR3nt: TGTGCCAGCAGTGAGTGGGGCTACAATGAGCAGTTCTTC

j_gene: TRBJ1-6
abundance: few
v_gene: TRBV27
d_gene: .
CDR3aa: CASGRPGGSPLHF
CDR3nt: TGTGCCAGCGGAAGGCCAGGCGGGTCACCCCTCCACTTT

j_gene: TRBJ2-5
abundance: few
v_gene: TRBV20-1
d_gene: .
CDR3aa: CSATEDSPQETQYF
CDR3nt: TGCAGTGCTACAGAAGACAGTCCTCAAGAGACCCAGTACTTC

j_gene: TRBJ2-1
abundance: .
v_gene: TRBV20-1
d_gene: TRBD2
CDR3aa: CSATLAVNNEQFF
CDR3nt: TGCAGTGCTACCCTAGCGGTAAACAATGAGCAGTTCTTC

j_gene: TRBJ2-1
abundance: .
v_gene: TRBV10-3
d_gene: .
CDR3aa: CAIRNRGGYNEQFF
CDR3nt: TGTGCCATCAGGAACAGGGGGGGCTACAATGAGCAGTTCTTC

j_gene: TRBJ2-1
abundance: few
v_gene: TRBV11-2
d_gene: .
CDR3aa: CASSAKGSWQPSSYNEQFF
CDR3nt: TGTGCCAGCAGCGCGAAAGGATCGTGGCAGCCGAGCTCCTACAATGAGCAGTTCTTC

j_gene: TRBJ2-5
abundance: .
v_gene: TRBV5-1
d_gene: .
CDR3aa: CATSIGSQETQYF
CDR3nt: TGCGCCACCTCGATAGGATCTCAAGAGACCCAGTACTTC

j_gene: TRBJ1-2
abundance: few
v_gene: TRBV10-3
d_gene: .
CDR3aa: CAIREGYYGYTF
CDR3nt: TGTGCCATCAGGGAAGGGTACTATGGCTACACCTTC

j_gene: TRBJ2-3
abundance: .
v_gene: TRBV6-5
d_gene: .
CDR3aa: CASSYRPEGWTDTQYF
CDR3nt: TGTGCCAGCAGTTATAGGCCCGAAGGTTGGACAGATACGCAGTATTTT